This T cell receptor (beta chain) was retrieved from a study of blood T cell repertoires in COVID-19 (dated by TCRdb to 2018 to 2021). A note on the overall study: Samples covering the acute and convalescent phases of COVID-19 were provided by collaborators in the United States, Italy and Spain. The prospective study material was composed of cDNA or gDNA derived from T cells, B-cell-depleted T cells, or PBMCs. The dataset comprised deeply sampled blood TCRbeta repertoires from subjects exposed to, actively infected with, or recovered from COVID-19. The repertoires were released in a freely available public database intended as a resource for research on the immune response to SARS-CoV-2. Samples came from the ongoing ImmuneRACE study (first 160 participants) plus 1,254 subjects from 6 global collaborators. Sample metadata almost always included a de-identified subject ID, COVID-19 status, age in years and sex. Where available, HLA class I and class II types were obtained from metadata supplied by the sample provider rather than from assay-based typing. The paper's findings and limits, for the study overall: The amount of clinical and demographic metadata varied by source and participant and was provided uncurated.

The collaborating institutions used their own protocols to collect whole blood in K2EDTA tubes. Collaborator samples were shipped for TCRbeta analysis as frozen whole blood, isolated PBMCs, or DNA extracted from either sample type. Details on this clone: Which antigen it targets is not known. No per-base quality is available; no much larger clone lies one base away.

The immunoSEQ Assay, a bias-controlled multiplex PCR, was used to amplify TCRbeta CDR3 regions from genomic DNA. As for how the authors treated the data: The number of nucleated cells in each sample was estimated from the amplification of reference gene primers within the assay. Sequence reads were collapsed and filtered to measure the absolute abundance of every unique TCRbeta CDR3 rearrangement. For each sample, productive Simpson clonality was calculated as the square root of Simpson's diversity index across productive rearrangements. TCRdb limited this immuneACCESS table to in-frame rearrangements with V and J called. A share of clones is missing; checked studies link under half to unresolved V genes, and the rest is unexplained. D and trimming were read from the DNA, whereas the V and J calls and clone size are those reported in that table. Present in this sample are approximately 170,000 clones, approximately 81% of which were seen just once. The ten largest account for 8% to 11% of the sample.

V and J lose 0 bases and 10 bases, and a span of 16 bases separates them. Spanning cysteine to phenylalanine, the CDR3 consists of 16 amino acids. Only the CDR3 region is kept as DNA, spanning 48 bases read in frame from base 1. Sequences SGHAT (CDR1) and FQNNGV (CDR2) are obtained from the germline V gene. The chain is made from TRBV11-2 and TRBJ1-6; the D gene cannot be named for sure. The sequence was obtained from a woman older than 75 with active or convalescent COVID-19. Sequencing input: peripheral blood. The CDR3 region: CASSLDPSGSGSPLHF. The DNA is TGTGCCAGCAGCTTAGATCCTTCCGGCTCGGGGTCACCCCTCCACTTT. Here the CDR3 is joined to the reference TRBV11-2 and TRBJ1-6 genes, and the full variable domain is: EAGVAQSPRYKIIEKRQSVAFWCNPISGHATLYWYQQILGQGPKLLIQFQNNGVVDDSQLPKDRFSAERLKGVDSTLKIQPAKLEDSAVYLCASSLDPSGSGSPLHFGNGTRLTVT.